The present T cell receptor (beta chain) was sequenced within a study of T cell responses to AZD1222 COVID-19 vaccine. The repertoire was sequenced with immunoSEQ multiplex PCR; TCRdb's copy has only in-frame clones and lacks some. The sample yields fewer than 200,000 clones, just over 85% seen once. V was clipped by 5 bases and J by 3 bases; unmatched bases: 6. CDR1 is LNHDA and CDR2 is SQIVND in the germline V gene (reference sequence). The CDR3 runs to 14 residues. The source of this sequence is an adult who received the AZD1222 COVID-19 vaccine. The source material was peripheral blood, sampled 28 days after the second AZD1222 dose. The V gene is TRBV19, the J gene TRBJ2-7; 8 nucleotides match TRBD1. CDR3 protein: CASSAPGGGYEQYF. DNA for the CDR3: TGTGCCAGTAGTGCTCCAGGGGGCGGCTACGAGCAGTACTTC.